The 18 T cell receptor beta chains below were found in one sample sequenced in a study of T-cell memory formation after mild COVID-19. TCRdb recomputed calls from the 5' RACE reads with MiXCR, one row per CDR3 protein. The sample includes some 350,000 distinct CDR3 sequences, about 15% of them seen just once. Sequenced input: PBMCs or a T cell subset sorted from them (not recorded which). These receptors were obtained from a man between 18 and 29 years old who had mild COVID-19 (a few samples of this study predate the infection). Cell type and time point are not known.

The CDR3 nucleotides read TGTGCCAGCAGCGTAGACGCGGGGGTAACTATATATTTT. The encoded protein is CASSVDAGVTIYF. This chain connects TRBV9 to TRBJ1-3; D possibly corresponds to TRBD1 (5 bases). V was pared by 0 bases and J by 13 bases, with 14 bases between. The CDR3 extends over 13 amino acids. The germline gives CDR1 SGDLS, CDR2 YYNGEE.

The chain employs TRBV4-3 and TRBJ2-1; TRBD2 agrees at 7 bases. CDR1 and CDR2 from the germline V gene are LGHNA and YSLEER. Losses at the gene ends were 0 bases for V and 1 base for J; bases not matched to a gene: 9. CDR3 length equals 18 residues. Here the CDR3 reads CASSQDFAQRGSYNEQFF. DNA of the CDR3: TGCGCCAGCAGCCAAGATTTCGCCCAGCGGGGATCCTACAATGAGCAGTTCTTC.

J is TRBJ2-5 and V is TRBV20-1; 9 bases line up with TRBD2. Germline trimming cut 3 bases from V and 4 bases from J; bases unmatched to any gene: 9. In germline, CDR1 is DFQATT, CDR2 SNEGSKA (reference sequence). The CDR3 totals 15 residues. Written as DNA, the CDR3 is TGCAGTGCTAGGCGCGGGGGGGGATTCGCAGAGACCCAGTACTTC. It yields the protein CSARRGGGFAETQYF.

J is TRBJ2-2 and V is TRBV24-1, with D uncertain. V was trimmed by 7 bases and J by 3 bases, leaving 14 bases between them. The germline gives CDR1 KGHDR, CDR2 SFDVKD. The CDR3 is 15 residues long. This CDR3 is CATRTPQPYTGELFF. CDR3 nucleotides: TGTGCCACCAGAACCCCCCAGCCTTACACCGGGGAGCTGTTTTTT.

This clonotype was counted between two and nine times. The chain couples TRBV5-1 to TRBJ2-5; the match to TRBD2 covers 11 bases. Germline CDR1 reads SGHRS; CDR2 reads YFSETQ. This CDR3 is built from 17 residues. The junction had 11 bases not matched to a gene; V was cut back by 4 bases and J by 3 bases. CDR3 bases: TGCGCCAGCAGCGCCTCCCTCAGACTAGCGGGGAAAGAGACCCAGTACTTC. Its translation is CASSASLRLAGKETQYF.

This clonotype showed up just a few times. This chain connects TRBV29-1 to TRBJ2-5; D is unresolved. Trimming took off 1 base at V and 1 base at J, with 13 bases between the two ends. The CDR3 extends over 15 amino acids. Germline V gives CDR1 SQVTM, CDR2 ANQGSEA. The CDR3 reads CSVEVSLGIQETQYF. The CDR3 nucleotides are TGCAGCGTTGAAGTCTCATTAGGAATCCAAGAGACCCAGTACTTC.

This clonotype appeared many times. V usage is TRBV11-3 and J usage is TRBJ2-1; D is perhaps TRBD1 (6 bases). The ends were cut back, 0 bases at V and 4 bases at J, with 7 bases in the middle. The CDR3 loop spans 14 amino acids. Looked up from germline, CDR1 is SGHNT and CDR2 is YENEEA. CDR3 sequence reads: CASSLEGAYNEQFF. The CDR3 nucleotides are TGTGCCAGCAGCTTAGAGGGGGCTTACAATGAGCAGTTCTTC.

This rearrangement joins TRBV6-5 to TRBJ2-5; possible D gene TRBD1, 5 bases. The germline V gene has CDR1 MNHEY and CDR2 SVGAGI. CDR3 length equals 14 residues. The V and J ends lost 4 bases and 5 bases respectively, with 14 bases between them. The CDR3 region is CASSLIQGLETQYF. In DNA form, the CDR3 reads TGTGCCAGCAGTTTAATTCAGGGTCTGGAGACCCAGTACTTC.

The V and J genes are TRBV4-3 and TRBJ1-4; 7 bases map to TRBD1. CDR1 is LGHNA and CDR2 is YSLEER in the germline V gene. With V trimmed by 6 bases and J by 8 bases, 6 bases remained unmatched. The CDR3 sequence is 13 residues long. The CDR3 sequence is CASSKDRAEKLFF. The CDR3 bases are TGCGCCAGCAGTAAAGACAGGGCGGAAAAACTGTTTTTT.

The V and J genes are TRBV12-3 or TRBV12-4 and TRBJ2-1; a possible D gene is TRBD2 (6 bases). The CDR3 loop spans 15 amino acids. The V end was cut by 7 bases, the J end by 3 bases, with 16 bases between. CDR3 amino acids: CASTSIAAGYNEQFF. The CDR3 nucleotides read TGTGCCAGCACCTCAATAGCGGCAGGCTACAATGAGCAGTTCTTC.

The CDR3 protein is CASSFQGAGVEGYTF. CDR3 nucleotide sequence: TGTGCCAGCAGTTTCCAGGGGGCAGGAGTGGAGGGCTACACCTTC. The genes are TRBV12-3 or TRBV12-4 and TRBJ1-2, with 8 bases matching TRBD1. J lost 8 bases, V lost 3 bases, and 11 bases had no gene match. The CDR3 runs to 15 residues.

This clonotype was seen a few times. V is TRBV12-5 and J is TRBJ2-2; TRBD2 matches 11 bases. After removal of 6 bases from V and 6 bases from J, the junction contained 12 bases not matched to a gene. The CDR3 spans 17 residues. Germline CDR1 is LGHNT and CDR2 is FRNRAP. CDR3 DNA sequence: TGTGCTAGTGGACCGGAACTAGCGGGGGTATCGGCCGGGGAGCTGTTTTTT. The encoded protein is CASGPELAGVSAGELFF.

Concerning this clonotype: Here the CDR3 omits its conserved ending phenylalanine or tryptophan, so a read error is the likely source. CDR3 loop: CASSLEVITDTQYI. CDR3 DNA: TGTGCCAGCAGCTTAGAGGTGATCACAGATACGCAGTATATT. V gene TRBV7-3 combines with J gene TRBJ2-3; D gene ambiguous. V was shortened by 2 bases and J by 2 bases, with 8 bases between the two germline ends. CDR3 size: 14 residues. The germline V gene has CDR1 SGHTA and CDR2 FQGTGA.

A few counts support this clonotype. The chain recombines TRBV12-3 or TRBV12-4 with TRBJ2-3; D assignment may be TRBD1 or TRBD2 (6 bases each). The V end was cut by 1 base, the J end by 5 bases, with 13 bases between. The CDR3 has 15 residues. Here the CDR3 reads CASSLGGARGDTQYF. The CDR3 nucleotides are TGTGCCAGCAGTTTAGGGGGGGCCAGGGGAGATACGCAGTATTTT.

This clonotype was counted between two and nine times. Here the CDR3 DNA reads TGTGCCAGCAGCTCTTTAGCGGGGGGCCCCACCGGGGAGCTGTTTTTT. The encoded protein is CASSSLAGGPTGELFF. The genes are TRBV5-5 and TRBJ2-2; 10 nucleotides align to TRBD2. The ends lost 3 bases at V and 4 bases at J; junction bases unmatched: 6. The germline V gene has CDR1 SGHKS and CDR2 YYEKEE (reference sequence). This CDR3 has 16 amino acids. Full variable domain (remainder filled in from reference TRBV5-5 and TRBJ2-2): DAGVTQSPTHLIKTRGQQVTLRCSPISGHKSVSWYQQVLGQGPQFIFQYYEKEERGRGNFPDRFSARQFPNYSSELNVNALLLGDSALYLCASSSLAGGPTGELFFGEGSRLTVL.

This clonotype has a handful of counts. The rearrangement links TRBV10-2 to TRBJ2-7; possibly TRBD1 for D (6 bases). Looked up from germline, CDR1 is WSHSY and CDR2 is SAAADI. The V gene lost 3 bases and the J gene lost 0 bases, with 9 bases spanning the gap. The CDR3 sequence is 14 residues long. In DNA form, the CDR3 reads TGCGCCAGCAGTGAACAGGGTAGCTCCTACGAGCAGTACTTC. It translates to CASSEQGSSYEQYF.

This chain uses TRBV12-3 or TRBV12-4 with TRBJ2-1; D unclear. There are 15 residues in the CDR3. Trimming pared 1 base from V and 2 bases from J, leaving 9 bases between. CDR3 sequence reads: CASSLVGRPYNEQFF. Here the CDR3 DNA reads TGTGCCAGCAGTTTAGTAGGACGACCCTACAATGAGCAGTTCTTC.

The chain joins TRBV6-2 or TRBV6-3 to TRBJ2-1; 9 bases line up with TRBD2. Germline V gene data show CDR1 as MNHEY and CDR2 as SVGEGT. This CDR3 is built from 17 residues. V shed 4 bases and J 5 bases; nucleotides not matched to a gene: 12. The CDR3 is CASSSPWRASGNNEQFF. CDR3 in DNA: TGTGCCAGCAGTTCCCCATGGCGGGCTAGCGGGAACAATGAGCAGTTCTTC.